A selection of T cell receptor beta chains follows, all from one sample in a study of CD8+CD57+ T cells in acquired aplastic anemia. One entry per CDR3 protein, called by TCRdb with MiXCR from the reads. The sample has around 80,000 distinct CDR3 sequences, about 70% seen once. Sequencing used sorted CD4+, CD8+, or CD8+CD57+ T cells (not recorded which) from PBMCs. These receptors all come from a human donor with aplastic anemia. CDR3s include the opening cysteine and the closing phenylalanine or tryptophan. D genes are given only for firm matches. Size values are once, few and many counts, or a class for expanded clones, and some rows have none.

cdr3_length | j_call | v_call | d_call | clone_size | cdr3_aa | cdr3_nt
14 | TRBJ1-2 | TRBV2 | TRBD1 | few | CASRPRQGNYGYTF | TGTGCCAGCAGGCCCCGACAGGGAAACTATGGCTACACCTTC
15 | TRBJ2-5 | TRBV5-6 | TRBD1 | - | CASSLGPGQTETQYF | TGTGCCAGCAGCTTGGGACCGGGACAGACGGAGACCCAGTACTTC
17 | TRBJ2-3 | TRBV24-1 | TRBD2 | - | CATSEGLAESSTDTQYF | TGTGCCACCAGTGAGGGGCTAGCGGAATCTAGCACAGATACGCAGTATTTT
14 | TRBJ1-2 | TRBV7-3 | - | - | CASSLTGDNYGYTF | TGTGCCAGCAGCTTAACAGGGGACAACTATGGCTACACCTTC
13 | TRBJ1-1 | TRBV25-1 | - | few | CASSTGLGTEAFF | TGTGCCAGCAGTACAGGGCTTGGGACTGAAGCTTTCTTT
13 | TRBJ2-7 | TRBV6-2/TRBV6-3 | - | once | CASSYSDTYEQYF | TGTGCCAGCAGTTACTCGGACACCTACGAGCAGTACTTC
11 | TRBJ1-1 | TRBV29-1 | TRBD1 | - | CSVNSQGQDFF | TGCAGCGTTAATTCACAGGGGCAAGATTTCTTT
13 | TRBJ1-1 | TRBV10-3 | - | many | CAISDIGSAEAFF | TGTGCCATCAGTGACATAGGAAGCGCTGAAGCTTTCTTT
15 | TRBJ2-7 | TRBV7-9 | TRBD2 | - | CASSSPLLASNEQYF | TGTGCCAGCAGCTCCCCGTTACTAGCGAGCAACGAGCAGTACTTC
14 | TRBJ2-7 | TRBV24-1 | TRBD1 | - | CATSGGGAGYEQYF | TGTGCCACCAGTGGAGGGGGCGCGGGCTACGAGCAGTACTTC
16 | TRBJ2-3 | TRBV5-1 | - | many | CASSLGGGLSTDTQYF | TGCGCCAGCAGCTTGGGCGGAGGGTTGAGCACAGATACGCAGTATTTT
14 | TRBJ2-3 | TRBV20-1 | TRBD2 | once | CSARRLAGTDTQYF | TGCAGTGCTAGACGACTAGCTGGCACAGATACGCAGTATTTT
14 | TRBJ2-2 | TRBV6-4 | - | few | CASSDVGVTGELFF | TGTGCCAGCAGTGACGTAGGGGTCACCGGGGAGCTGTTTTTT
13 | TRBJ1-2 | TRBV7-9 | - | few | CASSSQAGYGYTF | TGTGCCAGCAGCTCGCAGGCTGGCTATGGCTACACCTTC
13 | TRBJ2-7 | TRBV29-1 | - | - | CSVLGGPAAEQYF | TGCAGCGTTCTGGGAGGACCCGCGGCCGAGCAGTACTTC
15 | TRBJ1-5 | TRBV2 | - | - | CASKRGRGEGQPQHF | TGTGCCAGCAAGAGGGGCAGAGGTGAGGGTCAGCCCCAGCATTTT
13 | TRBJ2-7 | TRBV20-1 | TRBD2 | few | CSATSGGSYEQYF | TGCAGTGCTACTAGCGGGGGTTCCTACGAGCAGTACTTC
15 | TRBJ2-7 | TRBV24-1 | TRBD1 | few | CASRSGQGSAYEQYF | TGTGCCAGCAGGTCTGGACAGGGGTCGGCCTACGAGCAGTACTTC
12 | TRBJ2-7 | TRBV7-6 | - | many | CASSPGSGEQYF | TGTGCCAGCAGCCCGGGCTCCGGCGAGCAGTACTTC
14 | TRBJ2-7 | TRBV5-6 | - | - | CASSLAGISYDQYF | TGTGCCAGCAGCTTGGCAGGGATCTCCTACGATCAGTACTTC
14 | TRBJ1-2 | TRBV29-1 | - | once | CSVEVTGGNYGYTF | TGCAGCGTTGAAGTAACCGGGGGAAACTATGGCTACACCTTC
12 | TRBJ1-5 | TRBV15 | - | - | CATSRGNQPQHF | TGTGCCACCAGCAGAGGTAATCAGCCCCAGCATTTT
17 | TRBJ2-7 | TRBV4-3 | - | few | CASSQDWGEGAFYEQYF | TGCGCCAGCAGCCAAGATTGGGGGGAGGGGGCCTTCTACGAGCAGTACTTC
18 | TRBJ2-1 | TRBV15 | TRBD1 | - | CATSRGRTGHGSYNEQFF | TGTGCCACCAGCAGAGGGCGGACAGGACACGGCTCCTACAATGAGCAGTTCTTC
16 | TRBJ2-5 | TRBV9 | - | - | CASSFGGGGVGETQYF | TGTGCCAGCAGCTTCGGCGGCGGGGGCGTGGGAGAGACCCAGTACTTC
14 | TRBJ1-2 | TRBV7-9 | - | many | CASSLARGGEGYTF | TGTGCCAGCAGCTTAGCAAGAGGGGGTGAGGGCTACACCTTC
15 | TRBJ2-7 | TRBV10-3 | - | few | CAISGVEDDPYEQYF | TGTGCCATCAGTGGAGTGGAGGACGATCCCTACGAGCAGTACTTC
15 | TRBJ1-5 | TRBV2 | - | - | CASSDSTGPNQPQHF | TGTGCCAGCAGTGATTCGACAGGCCCAAATCAGCCCCAGCATTTT
16 | TRBJ2-2 | TRBV5-1 | TRBD2 | - | CASSAGLAGGHGEPFF | TGCGCCAGCAGCGCGGGACTAGCGGGAGGGCACGGGGAGCCGTTTTTT
14 | TRBJ2-1 | TRBV7-9 | TRBD1 | - | CSSSKIRDRDEQFF | TGTTCCAGCAGCAAGATCCGGGACAGGGATGAGCAGTTCTTC
17 | TRBJ2-1 | TRBV20-1 | - | - | CSAPLSGDGGTYNEQFF | TGCAGTGCTCCATTATCTGGGGACGGAGGGACCTACAATGAGCAGTTCTTC
13 | TRBJ1-6 | TRBV20-1 | - | - | CSVSERVNSPLHF | TGCAGTGTTAGTGAAAGGGTAAATTCACCCCTCCACTTT
15 | TRBJ1-1 | TRBV5-1 | - | - | CASSPRQGDNTEAFF | TGCGCCAGCAGCCCCCGGCAGGGCGACAACACTGAAGCTTTCTTT